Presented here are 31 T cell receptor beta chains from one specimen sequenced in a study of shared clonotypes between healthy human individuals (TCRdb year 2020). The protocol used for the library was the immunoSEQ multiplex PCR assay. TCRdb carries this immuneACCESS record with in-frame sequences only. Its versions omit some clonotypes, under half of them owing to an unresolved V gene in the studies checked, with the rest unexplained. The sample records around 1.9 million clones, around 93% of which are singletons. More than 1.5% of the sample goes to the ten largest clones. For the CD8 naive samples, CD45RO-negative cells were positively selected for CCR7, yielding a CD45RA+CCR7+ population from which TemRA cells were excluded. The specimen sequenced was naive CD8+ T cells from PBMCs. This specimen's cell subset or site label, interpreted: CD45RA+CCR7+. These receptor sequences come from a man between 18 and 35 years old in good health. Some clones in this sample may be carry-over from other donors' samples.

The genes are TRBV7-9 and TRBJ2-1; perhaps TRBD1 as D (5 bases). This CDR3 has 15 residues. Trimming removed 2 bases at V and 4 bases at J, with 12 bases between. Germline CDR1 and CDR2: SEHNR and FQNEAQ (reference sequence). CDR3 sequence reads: CASSLSDKNYNEQFF. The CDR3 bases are TGTGCCAGCAGCTTATCGGACAAGAATTACAATGAGCAGTTCTTC.

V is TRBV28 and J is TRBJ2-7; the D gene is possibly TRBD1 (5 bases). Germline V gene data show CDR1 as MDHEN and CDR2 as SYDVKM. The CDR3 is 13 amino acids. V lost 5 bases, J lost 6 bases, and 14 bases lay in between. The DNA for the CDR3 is TGTGCCAGCAGTCAAAAAGGACACATCGAGCAGTACTTC. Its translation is CASSQKGHIEQYF.

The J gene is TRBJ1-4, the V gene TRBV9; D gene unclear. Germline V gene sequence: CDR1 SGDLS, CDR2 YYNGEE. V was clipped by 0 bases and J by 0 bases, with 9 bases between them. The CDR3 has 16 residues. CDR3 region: CASSVDPSTTNEKLFF. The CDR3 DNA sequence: TGTGCCAGCAGCGTAGACCCCAGTACAACTAATGAAAAACTGTTTTTT.

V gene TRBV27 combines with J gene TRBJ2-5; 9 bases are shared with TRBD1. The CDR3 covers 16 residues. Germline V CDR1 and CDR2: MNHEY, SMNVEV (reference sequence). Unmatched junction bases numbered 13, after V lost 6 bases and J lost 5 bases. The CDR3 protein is CASRSLRDRVGETQYF. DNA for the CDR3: TGTGCCAGCAGATCACTCCGGGACAGGGTTGGGGAGACCCAGTACTTC.

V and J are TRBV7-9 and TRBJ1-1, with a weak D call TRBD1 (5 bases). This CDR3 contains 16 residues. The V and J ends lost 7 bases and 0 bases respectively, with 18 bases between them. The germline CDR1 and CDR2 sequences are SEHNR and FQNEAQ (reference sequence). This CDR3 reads CASTLTLGRMNTEAFF. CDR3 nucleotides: TGTGCCAGCACCCTAACCCTGGGACGGATGAACACTGAAGCTTTCTTT.

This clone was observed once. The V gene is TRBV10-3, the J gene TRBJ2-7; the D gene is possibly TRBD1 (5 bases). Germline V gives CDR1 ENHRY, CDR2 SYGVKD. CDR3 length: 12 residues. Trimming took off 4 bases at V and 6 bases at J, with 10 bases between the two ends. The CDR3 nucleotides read TGTGCCATCAGTGCAGGGTTGGGCGAGCAGTACTTC. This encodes CAISAGLGEQYF.

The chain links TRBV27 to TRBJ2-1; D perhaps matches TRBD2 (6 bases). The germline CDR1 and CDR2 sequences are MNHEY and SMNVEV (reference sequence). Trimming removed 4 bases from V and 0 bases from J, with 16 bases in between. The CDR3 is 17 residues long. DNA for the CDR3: TGTGCCAGCAGTTATCGACTAGTTTTTGGCTCCTACAATGAGCAGTTCTTC. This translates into CASSYRLVFGSYNEQFF.

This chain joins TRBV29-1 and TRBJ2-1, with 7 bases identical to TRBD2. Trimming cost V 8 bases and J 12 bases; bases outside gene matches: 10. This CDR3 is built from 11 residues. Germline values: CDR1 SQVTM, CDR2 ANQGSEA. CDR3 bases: TGCAGCCCCCTGACTAGCAAAGGGCAGTTCTTC. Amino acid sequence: CSPLTSKGQFF.

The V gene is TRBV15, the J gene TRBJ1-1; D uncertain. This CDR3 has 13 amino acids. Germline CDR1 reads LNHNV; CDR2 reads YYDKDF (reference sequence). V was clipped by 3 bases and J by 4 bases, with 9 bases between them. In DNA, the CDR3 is TGTGCCACCAGCAGGACGGTCTCCACTGAAGCTTTCTTT. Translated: CATSRTVSTEAFF. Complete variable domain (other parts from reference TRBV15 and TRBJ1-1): DAMVIQNPRYQVTQFGKPVTLSCSQTLNHNVMYWYQQKSSQAPKLLFHYYDKDFNNEADTPDNFQSRRPNTSFCFLDIRSPGLGDTAMYLCATSRTVSTEAFFGQGTRLTVV.

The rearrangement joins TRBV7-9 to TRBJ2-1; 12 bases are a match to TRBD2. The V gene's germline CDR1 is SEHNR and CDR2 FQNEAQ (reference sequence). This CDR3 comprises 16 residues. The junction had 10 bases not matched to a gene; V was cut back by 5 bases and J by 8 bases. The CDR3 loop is CASSPKTSGSMDEQFF. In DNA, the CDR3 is TGTGCCAGCAGCCCGAAGACTAGCGGGAGCATGGATGAGCAGTTCTTC.

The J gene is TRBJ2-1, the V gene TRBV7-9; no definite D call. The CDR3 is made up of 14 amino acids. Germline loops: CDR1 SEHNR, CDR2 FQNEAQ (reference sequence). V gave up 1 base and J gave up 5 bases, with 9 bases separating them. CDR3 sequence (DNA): TGTGCCAGCAGCTTAGAGAATCTACACAATGAGCAGTTCTTC. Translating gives CASSLENLHNEQFF.

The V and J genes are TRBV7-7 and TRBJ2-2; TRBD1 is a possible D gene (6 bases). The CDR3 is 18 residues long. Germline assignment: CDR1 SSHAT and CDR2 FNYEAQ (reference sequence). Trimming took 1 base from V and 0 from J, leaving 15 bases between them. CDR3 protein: CASSLVPGTLANTGELFF. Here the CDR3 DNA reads TGTGCCAGCAGCTTAGTCCCCGGGACACTCGCGAACACCGGGGAGCTGTTTTTT.

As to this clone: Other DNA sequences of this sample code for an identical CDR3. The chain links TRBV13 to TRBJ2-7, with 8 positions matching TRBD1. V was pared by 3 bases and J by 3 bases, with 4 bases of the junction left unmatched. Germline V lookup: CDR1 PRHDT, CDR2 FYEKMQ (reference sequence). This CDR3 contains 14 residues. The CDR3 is CASSLGDRFYEQYF. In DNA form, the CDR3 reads TGTGCCAGCAGCTTGGGGGACAGGTTCTACGAGCAGTACTTC.

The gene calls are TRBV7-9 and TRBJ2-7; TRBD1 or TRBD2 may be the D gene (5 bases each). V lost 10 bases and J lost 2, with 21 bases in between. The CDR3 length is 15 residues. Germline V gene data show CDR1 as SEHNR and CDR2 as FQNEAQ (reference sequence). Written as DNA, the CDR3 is TGTGCCATACTGCCGGACGGGACGTATACCTACGAGCAGTACTTC. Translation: CAILPDGTYTYEQYF. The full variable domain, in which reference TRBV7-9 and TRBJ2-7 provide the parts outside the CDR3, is DTGVSQNPRHKITKRGQNVTFRCDPISEHNRLYWYRQTLGQGPEFLTYFQNEAQLEKSRLLSDRFSAERPKGSFSTLEIQRTEQGDSAMYLCAILPDGTYTYEQYFGPGTRLTVT.

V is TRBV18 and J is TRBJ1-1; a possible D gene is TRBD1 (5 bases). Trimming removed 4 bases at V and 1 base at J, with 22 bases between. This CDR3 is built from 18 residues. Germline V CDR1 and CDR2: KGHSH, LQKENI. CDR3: CASSQSPPTGTQNTEAFF. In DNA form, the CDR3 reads TGTGCCAGCTCACAATCCCCCCCGACCGGGACGCAGAACACTGAAGCTTTCTTT.

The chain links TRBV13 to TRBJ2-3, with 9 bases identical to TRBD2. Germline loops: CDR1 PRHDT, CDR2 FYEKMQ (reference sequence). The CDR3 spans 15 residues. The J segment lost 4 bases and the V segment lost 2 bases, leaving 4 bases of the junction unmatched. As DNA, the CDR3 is TGTGCCAGCAGCTTAACTAGCGGGTGGCCAGATACGCAGTATTTT. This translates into CASSLTSGWPDTQYF. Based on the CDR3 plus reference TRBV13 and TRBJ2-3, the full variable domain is AAGVIQSPRHLIKEKRETATLKCYPIPRHDTVYWYQQGPGQDPQFLISFYEKMQSDKGSIPDRFSAQQFSDYHSELNMSSLELGDSALYFCASSLTSGWPDTQYFGPGTRLTVL.

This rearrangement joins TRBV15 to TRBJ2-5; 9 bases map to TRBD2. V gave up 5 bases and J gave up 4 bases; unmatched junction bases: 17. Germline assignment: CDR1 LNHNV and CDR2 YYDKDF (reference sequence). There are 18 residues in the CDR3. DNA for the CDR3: TGTGCCACCAGCTTGGGTCCGTTGCTGGCGGGAGGGGCAGAGACCCAGTACTTC. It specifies CATSLGPLLAGGAETQYF.

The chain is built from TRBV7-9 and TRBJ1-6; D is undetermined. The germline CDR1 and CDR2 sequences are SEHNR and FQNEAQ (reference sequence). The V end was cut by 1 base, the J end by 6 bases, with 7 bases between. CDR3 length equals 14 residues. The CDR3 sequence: CASSLDSLNSPLHF. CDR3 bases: TGTGCCAGCAGCTTAGATAGCCTTAATTCACCCCTCCACTTT.

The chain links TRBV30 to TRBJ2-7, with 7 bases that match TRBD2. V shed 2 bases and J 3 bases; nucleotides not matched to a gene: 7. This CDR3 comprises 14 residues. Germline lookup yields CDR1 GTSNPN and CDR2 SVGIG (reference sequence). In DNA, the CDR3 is TGTGCCTGGAGTTATCTAGCGGAGGTCTACGAGCAGTACTTC. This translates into CAWSYLAEVYEQYF. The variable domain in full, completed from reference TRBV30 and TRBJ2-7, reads SQTIHQWPATLVQPVGSPLSLECTVEGTSNPNLYWYRQAAGRGLQLLFYSVGIGQISSEVPQNLSASRPQDRQFILSSKKLLLSDSGFYLCAWSYLAEVYEQYFGPGTRLTVT.

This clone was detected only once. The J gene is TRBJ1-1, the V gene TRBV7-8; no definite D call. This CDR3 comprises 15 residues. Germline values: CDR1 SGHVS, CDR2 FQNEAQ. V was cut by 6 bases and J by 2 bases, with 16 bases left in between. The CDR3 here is CASSGSTEVNTEAFF. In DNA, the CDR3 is TGTGCCAGCAGTGGTTCGACGGAGGTCAACACTGAAGCTTTCTTT.

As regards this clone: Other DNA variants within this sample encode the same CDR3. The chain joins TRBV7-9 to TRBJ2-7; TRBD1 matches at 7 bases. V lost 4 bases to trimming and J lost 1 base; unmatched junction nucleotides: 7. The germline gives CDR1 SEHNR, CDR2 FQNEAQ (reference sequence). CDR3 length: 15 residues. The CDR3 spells CASSSRQGPSYEQYF. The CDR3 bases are TGTGCCAGCAGCTCCCGACAGGGACCTTCCTACGAGCAGTACTTC.

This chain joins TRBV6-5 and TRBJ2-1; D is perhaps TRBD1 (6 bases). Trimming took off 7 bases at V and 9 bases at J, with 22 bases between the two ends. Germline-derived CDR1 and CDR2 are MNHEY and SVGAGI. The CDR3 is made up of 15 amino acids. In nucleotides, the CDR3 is TGTGCCAGCACCCCTCCCGACCGTTCCAGGGGTGAGCAGTTCTTC. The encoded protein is CASTPPDRSRGEQFF.

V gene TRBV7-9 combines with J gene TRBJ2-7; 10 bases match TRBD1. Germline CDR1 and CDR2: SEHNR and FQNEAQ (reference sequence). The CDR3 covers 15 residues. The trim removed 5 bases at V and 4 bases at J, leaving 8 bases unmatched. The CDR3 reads CASSDSRDRGYEQYF. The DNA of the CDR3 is TGTGCCAGCAGCGATTCCCGGGACAGGGGTTACGAGCAGTACTTC.

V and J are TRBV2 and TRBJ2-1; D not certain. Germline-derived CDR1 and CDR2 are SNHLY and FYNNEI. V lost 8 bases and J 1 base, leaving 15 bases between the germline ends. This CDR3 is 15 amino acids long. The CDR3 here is CASARVVVSYNEQFF. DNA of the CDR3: TGTGCCAGCGCAAGGGTGGTAGTATCCTACAATGAGCAGTTCTTC.

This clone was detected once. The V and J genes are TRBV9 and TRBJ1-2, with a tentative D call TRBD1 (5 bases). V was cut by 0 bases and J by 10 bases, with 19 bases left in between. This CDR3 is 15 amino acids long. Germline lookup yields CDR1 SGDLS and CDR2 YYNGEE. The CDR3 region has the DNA TGTGCCAGCAGCGTAGCCCTTAACGGGGGAGTAGACTACACCTTC. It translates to CASSVALNGGVDYTF.

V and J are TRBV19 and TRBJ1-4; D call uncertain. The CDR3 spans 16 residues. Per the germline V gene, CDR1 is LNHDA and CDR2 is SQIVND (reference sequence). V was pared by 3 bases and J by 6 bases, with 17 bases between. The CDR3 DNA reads TGTGCCAGTAGTATCGTCCCTACTATTCTGGATGAAAAACTGTTTTTT. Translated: CASSIVPTILDEKLFF.

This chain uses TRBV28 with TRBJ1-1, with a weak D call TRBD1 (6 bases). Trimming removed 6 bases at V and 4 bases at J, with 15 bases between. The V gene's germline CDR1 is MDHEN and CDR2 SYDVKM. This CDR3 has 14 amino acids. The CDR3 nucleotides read TGTGCCAGCAGCCCCCGACCCAGGGGCACTGAAGCTTTCTTT. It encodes CASSPRPRGTEAFF.

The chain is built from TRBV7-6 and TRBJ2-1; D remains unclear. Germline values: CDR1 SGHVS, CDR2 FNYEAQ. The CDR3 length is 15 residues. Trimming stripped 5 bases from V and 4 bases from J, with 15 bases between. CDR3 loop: CASSTRAKLYNEQFF. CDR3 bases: TGTGCCAGCAGCACCCGGGCCAAACTATACAATGAGCAGTTCTTC.

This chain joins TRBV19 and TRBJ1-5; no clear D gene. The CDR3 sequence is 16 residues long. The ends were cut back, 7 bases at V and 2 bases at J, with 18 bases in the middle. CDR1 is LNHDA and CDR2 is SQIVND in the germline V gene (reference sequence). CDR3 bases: TGTGCCAGTACCCGATATTTTGATAGGGGCAATCAGCCCCAGCATTTT. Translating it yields CASTRYFDRGNQPQHF. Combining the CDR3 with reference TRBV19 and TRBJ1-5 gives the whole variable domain DGGITQSPKYLFRKEGQNVTLSCEQNLNHDAMYWYRQDPGQGLRLIYYSQIVNDFQKGDIAEGYSVSREKKESFPLTVTSAQKNPTAFYLCASTRYFDRGNQPQHFGDGTRLSIL.

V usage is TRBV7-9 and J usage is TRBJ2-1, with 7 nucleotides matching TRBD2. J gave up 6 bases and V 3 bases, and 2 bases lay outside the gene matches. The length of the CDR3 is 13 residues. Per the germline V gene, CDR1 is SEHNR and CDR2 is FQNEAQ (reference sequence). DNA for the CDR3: TGTGCCAGCAGCTTCGCGGGAGCCAATGAGCAGTTCTTC. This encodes CASSFAGANEQFF. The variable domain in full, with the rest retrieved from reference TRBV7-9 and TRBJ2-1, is DTGVSQNPRHKITKRGQNVTFRCDPISEHNRLYWYRQTLGQGPEFLTYFQNEAQLEKSRLLSDRFSAERPKGSFSTLEIQRTEQGDSAMYLCASSFAGANEQFFGPGTRLTVL.

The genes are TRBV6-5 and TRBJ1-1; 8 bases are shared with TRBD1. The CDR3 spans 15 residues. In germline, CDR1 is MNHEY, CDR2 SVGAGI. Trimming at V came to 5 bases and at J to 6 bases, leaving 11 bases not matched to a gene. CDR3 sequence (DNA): TGTGCCAGCAGTCACGAGGACAGGGTTGGATCTGAAGCTTTCTTT. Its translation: CASSHEDRVGSEAFF.